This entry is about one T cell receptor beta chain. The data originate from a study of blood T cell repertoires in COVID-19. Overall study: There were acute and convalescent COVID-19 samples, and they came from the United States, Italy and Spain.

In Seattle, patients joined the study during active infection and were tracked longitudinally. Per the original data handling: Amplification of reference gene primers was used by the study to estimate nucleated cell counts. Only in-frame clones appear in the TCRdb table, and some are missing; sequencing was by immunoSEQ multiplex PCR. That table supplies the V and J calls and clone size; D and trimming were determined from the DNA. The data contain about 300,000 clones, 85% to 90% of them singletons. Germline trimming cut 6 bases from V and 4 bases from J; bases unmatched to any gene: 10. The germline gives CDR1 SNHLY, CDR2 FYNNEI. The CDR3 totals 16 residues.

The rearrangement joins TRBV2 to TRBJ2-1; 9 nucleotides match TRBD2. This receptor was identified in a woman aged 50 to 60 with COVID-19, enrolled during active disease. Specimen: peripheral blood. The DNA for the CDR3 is TGTGCCAGCAGCGCCCAAGCGGGAGGATCATACAATGAGCAGTTCTTC. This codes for CASSAQAGGSYNEQFF.